What follows describes a single TCR beta chain. Its specificity is unknown. CD4+ cells yielded CD45RA+ naive and CD45RA-negative memory subsets. This record belongs to a study of shared clonotypes between healthy human individuals. Study-level findings and limits: Roughly 5% of naive CD4 clonotypes were common to a handful of donors. Generally, naive subsets came out with larger estimated richness than memory subsets.

Germline CDR1 is SGHRS and CDR2 is YFSETQ. The trim removed 0 bases at V and 5 bases at J, leaving 5 bases unmatched. The CDR3 totals 16 residues. Only in-frame clones appear in the TCRdb table, and some are missing; sequencing was by immunoSEQ multiplex PCR. The data contain nearly 1 million clones, 70% to 85% of them singletons. The source of this sequence is a man aged 18-30 years in good health. The sample comprised memory CD4+ T cells sorted from blood. Subset described: CD45RA-negative fraction. The chain recombines TRBV5-1 with TRBJ2-2; 9 nucleotides line up with TRBD1. CDR3 nucleotide sequence: TGCGCCAGCAGCTTGGAAGTTGGGACAGGGACCGGGGAGCTGTTTTTT. Protein sequence: CASSLEVGTGTGELFF.